Presented here are 8 T cell receptor beta chains from one specimen sequenced in a study of T cell responses to AZD1222 COVID-19 vaccine. The repertoire was sequenced with immunoSEQ multiplex PCR; TCRdb's copy has only in-frame clones and lacks some. The sample holds 150,000 or so clones, approximately 90% seen once. The specimen was peripheral blood, collected 28 days after the second dose of the MenACWY control vaccine. Receptors originate from an adult who received the MenACWY meningococcal vaccine as a control.

V gene TRBV10-3 combines with J gene TRBJ2-7; 8 bases map to TRBD1. This CDR3 comprises 16 residues. Germline V gives CDR1 ENHRY, CDR2 SYGVKD. V was clipped by 1 base and J by 2 bases; unmatched bases: 7. The CDR3 sequence: CAISEFSRTGTYEQYF. The CDR3 DNA reads TGTGCCATCAGTGAGTTCAGCCGGACAGGGACCTACGAGCAGTACTTC.

On this clone: Other DNA sequences in this specimen translate into the identical CDR3. This sequence joins TRBV5-1 and TRBJ1-1, with D tentatively TRBD1 (6 bases). Between the trimmed V and J ends, which lost 2 bases and 3 bases, there was a span of 8 bases. Per germline, CDR1 SGHRS and CDR2 YFSETQ. The CDR3 contains 13 residues. The CDR3 sequence is CASSLGGDTEAFF. The DNA of the CDR3 is TGCGCCAGCAGCTTAGGGGGGGACACTGAAGCTTTCTTT.

The chain employs TRBV15 and TRBJ2-1, with TRBD2 matching 8 bases. Germline V gene sequence: CDR1 LNHNV, CDR2 YYDKDF (reference sequence). The CDR3 length is 13 residues. V gave up 4 bases and J gave up 9 bases; unmatched junction bases: 5. The CDR3 sequence: CATSKEREIEQFF. As DNA, the CDR3 is TGTGCCACCAGCAAAGAGCGGGAGATTGAGCAGTTCTTC.

CDR3 amino acids: CASSRWNTEAFF. The CDR3 DNA is TGTGCCAGCAGCCGATGGAACACTGAAGCTTTCTTT. This rearrangement joins TRBV5-6 to TRBJ1-1; no firm D call. V was pared by 4 bases and J by 1 base, with 5 bases between. CDR1 and CDR2 (germline): SGHDT, YYEEEE. The CDR3 totals 12 residues.

In DNA form, the CDR3 reads TGCGCCAGCAGCCAATCACGAGTGAGCGTTCTCGATACGCAGTATTTT. Translation: CASSQSRVSVLDTQYF. This sequence joins TRBV4-3 and TRBJ2-3; no clear D gene. The CDR3 has 16 residues. V was clipped by 2 bases and J by 6 bases, with 18 bases between them. CDR1 is LGHNA and CDR2 is YSLEER in the germline V gene.

J is TRBJ2-2 and V is TRBV28; 14 nucleotides agree with TRBD2. CDR3 size: 14 residues. Trimming cost V 11 bases and J 5 bases; bases outside gene matches: 4. From germline, CDR1 is MDHEN and CDR2 SYDVKM. The DNA for the CDR3 is TGTGCCGGGGGACTAGCGGGAGCAACCGGGGAGCTGTTTTTT. Its translation: CAGGLAGATGELFF. Using reference TRBV28 and TRBJ2-2 for the parts outside the CDR3, the full variable domain is DVKVTQSSRYLVKRTGEKVFLECVQDMDHENMFWYRQDPGLGLRLIYFSYDVKMKEKGDIPEGYSVSREKKERFSLILESASTNQTSMYLCAGGLAGATGELFFGEGSRLTVL.

The chain is built from TRBV29-1 and TRBJ2-7; D uncertain. The CDR3 contains 12 residues. Trimming took 1 base from V and 3 from J, leaving 7 bases between them. The germline V gene encodes CDR1 SQVTM and CDR2 ANQGSEA. This chain's CDR3 is CSVEGVGYEQYF. The CDR3 nucleotides are TGCAGCGTTGAAGGGGTAGGCTACGAGCAGTACTTC.

This chain uses TRBV28 with TRBJ2-1; 7 bases map to TRBD2. Trimming removed 1 base from V and 11 bases from J; junction bases left unmatched: 2. There are 12 residues in the CDR3. Germline V lookup: CDR1 MDHEN, CDR2 SYDVKM. CDR3 residues: CASSLSGGKQFF. CDR3 sequence (DNA): TGTGCCAGCAGTTTATCGGGGGGAAAGCAGTTCTTC.